The TCR beta chain described here comes from a study of blood T cell repertoires in COVID-19. Study context: Nucleic acid was either cDNA or gDNA, and it came from T cells, B-cell-depleted T cells, or PBMCs.

Participants were aged roughly 18 to 90 years, lived in about two dozen US areas, and enrolled virtually. Grouping used clinical history reported by participants in a survey and questionnaire. The authors' processing: It was from reference gene primer amplification that nucleated cell counts were estimated. TCRdb keeps only in-frame clones here, not all; method: immunoSEQ multiplex PCR. The V and J calls and the clone size are those of that table, but D and trimming were determined from the DNA. Counted here are around 370,000 clones, about 88% occurring once; the ten biggest clones make up roughly 1.2%. With 1 base clipped from V and 6 bases from J, the junction kept 17 bases outside the gene matches. CDR3 length: 18 residues. Germline CDR1 LGHDT, CDR2 YNNKEL (reference sequence).

Source material: PBMCs or T cells enriched from blood (not recorded which). This chain connects TRBV3-1 (or the pseudogene TRBV3-2) to TRBJ1-1, with TRBD1 matching over 7 bases. The sequence derives from a woman aged 18-29 years who had recovered from COVID-19. DNA of the CDR3: TGTGCCAGCAGCCAAGGACGTCGTTACAGGGGTGGAGGAGCTGAAGCTTTCTTT. As protein: CASSQGRRYRGGGAEAFF.